This T cell receptor beta chain was documented in a study of CD8 T cells in ankylosing spondylitis. There are 15 residues in the CDR3. Germline assignment: CDR1 ENHRY and CDR2 SYGVKD. With V trimmed by 5 bases and J by 0 bases, 4 bases remained unmatched. Study-level points and caveats: Earlier studies detected some motif variants in reactive arthritis synovial fluid and blood. The authors reported significant enrichment of disease-linked clones in matched ankylosing spondylitis synovial fluid. The study identified a TCR beta motif of roughly eight highly homologous variants that appeared characteristic of ankylosing spondylitis blood.

Worth noting for this clonotype: The antigen remains unidentified.

The TCR beta libraries were generated through quantitative 5'-RACE incorporating molecular barcodes. TCRdb reprocessed the 5' RACE reads via MiXCR and lists one record per CDR3 protein. The table has about 400,000 distinct CDR3 sequences, about a fifth seen once; the top ten hold about 16%. V is TRBV10-3 and J is TRBJ2-3; 8 bases map to TRBD1. The sample taken for sequencing was blood, either unsorted or a sorted T cell fraction (not recorded which). The receptor's source is a male donor with ankylosing spondylitis. The CDR3 region is CAISSGGGSTDTQYF. In nucleotides, the CDR3 is TGTGCCATCAGTTCAGGGGGCGGGAGCACAGATACGCAGTATTTT.